This TCR beta chain was found in a study of identical twins. Study-wide results and limits: Where beta out-of-frame sequences were concerned, excess twin sharing was weaker.

This CDR3 region has 12 residues. The germline CDR1 and CDR2 sequences are MNHEY and SVGAGI. V dropped 6 bases and J dropped 4 bases, with 9 bases sitting between them. TCRdb processed the 5' RACE reads anew with MiXCR; each CDR3 protein has one entry. This sample carries approximately 500,000 distinct CDR3 sequences, approximately 24% of them seen once, and the ten largest clones take over 2.5%. Points on this clonotype: As yet, its antigen is unknown.

The data were also submitted as part of a second study, on T cells expressing NK-cell markers.

Source material: CD4+ T cells sorted from blood. This receptor was taken from a woman aged 18-29 years in good health. The J gene is TRBJ1-1, the V gene TRBV6-5; D is unclear. The chain's CDR3 is CASRRQGTEAFF. In DNA, the CDR3 is TGTGCCAGCAGGCGGCAAGGCACTGAAGCTTTCTTT.